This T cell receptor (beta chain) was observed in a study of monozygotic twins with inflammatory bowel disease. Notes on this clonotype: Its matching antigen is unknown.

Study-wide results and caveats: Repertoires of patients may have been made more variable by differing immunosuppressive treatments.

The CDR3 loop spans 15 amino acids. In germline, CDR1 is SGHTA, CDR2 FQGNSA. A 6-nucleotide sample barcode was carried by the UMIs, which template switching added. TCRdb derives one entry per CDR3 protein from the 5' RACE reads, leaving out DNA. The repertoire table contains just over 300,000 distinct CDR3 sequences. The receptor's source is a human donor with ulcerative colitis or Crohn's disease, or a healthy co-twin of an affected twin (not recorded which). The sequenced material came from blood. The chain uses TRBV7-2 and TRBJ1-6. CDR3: CASSSTLVRDSPLHF.